These T cell receptor beta chains were read from a single sample in a study of cytomegalovirus exposure and HLA in healthy donors. This table comes from immunoSEQ multiplex PCR, and its TCRdb copy is limited to in-frame clones, with some not included. In all, the sample yields over 100,000 clones. The material sequenced was PBMCs. These receptors were collected from a man younger than 30 in good health and CMV-seronegative. The CDR3 runs from the conserved cysteine through the conserved F or W. The D gene is left open where the match is weak.

>TRBJ2-7|-|TRBV6-1
CASSGDISYEQYF
TGTGCCAGCAGTGGGGACATCTCCTACGAGCAGTACTTC
>TRBJ1-2|-|TRBV7-9
CASSLPQGLGYTF
TGTGCCAGCAGCTTACCCCAGGGTCTGGGCTACACCTTC
>TRBJ1-1|TRBD1|TRBV5-6
CASSLGDSGAFF
TGTGCCAGCAGCTTGGGGGACAGTGGCGCTTTCTTT
>TRBJ1-1|-|TRBV6-6
CASSYAATLEAFF
TGTGCCAGCAGTTACGCGGCAACTCTCGAAGCTTTCTTT
>TRBJ2-5|TRBD2|TRBV28
CASSNAGLAGESGETQYF
TGTGCCAGCAGTAATGCGGGACTAGCGGGAGAGTCTGGGGAGACCCAGTACTTC
>TRBJ1-4|TRBD1|TRBV27
CASRQKQGADEKLFF
TGTGCCAGCAGACAGAAACAGGGGGCGGATGAAAAACTGTTTTTT
>TRBJ1-6|-|TRBV10-3
CAISEPDSNSPLHF
TGTGCCATCAGTGAGCCGGACAGTAATTCACCCCTCCACTTT
>TRBJ2-1|TRBD2|TRBV19
CASSPVVLAGGPGEQFF
TGTGCCAGTAGTCCCGTCGTTCTAGCGGGAGGGCCGGGTGAGCAGTTCTTC
>TRBJ2-1|-|TRBV7-2
CASSTMGGGFF
TGTGCCAGCAGTACTATGGGAGGGGGGTTCTTC
>TRBJ2-1|TRBD2|TRBV29-1
CSVSGRAYNEQFF
TGCAGCGTTAGCGGGAGGGCTTACAATGAGCAGTTCTTC
>TRBJ2-1|-|TRBV29-1
CSVESPTRGDEQFF
TGCAGCGTTGAAAGTCCGACCCGAGGCGATGAGCAGTTCTTC
>TRBJ2-1|-|TRBV9
CASSLDSYNEQFF
TGTGCCAGCAGTCTAGACAGTTACAATGAGCAGTTCTTC
>TRBJ1-2|-|TRBV9
CASSGQDRANYGYTF
TGTGCCAGCAGCGGACAGGACAGAGCTAACTATGGCTACACCTTC
>TRBJ2-3|TRBD2|TRBV7-2
CASSSRGGGATDTQYF
TGTGCCAGCAGCTCCAGGGGCGGGGGGGCAACAGATACGCAGTATTTT
>TRBJ2-7|-|TRBV27
CASSLFGRERFWGRSYEQYF
TGTGCCAGCAGTTTATTCGGTAGGGAGCGGTTTTGGGGGAGGAGTTACGAGCAGTACTTC
>TRBJ2-3|TRBD2|TRBV7-9
CASSSLLAGSTDTQYF
TGTGCCAGCAGCTCGTTACTAGCGGGGAGCACAGATACGCAGTATTTT
>TRBJ1-6|-|TRBV4-1
CASSQVAVSSYNSPLHF
TGCGCCAGCAGCCAAGTGGCTGTCAGCTCCTATAATTCACCCCTCCACTTT
>TRBJ1-1|-|TRBV6-1
CASQNTNMNTEAFF
TGTGCCAGCCAAAACACGAACATGAACACTGAAGCTTTCTTT
>TRBJ2-5|TRBD2|TRBV9
CASSVGLAGGQGTGETQYF
TGTGCCAGCAGCGTTGGGCTAGCGGGGGGGCAGGGAACGGGGGAGACCCAGTACTTC
>TRBJ2-7|TRBD1|TRBV7-2
CASGPGQGPYEQYF
TGTGCCAGCGGACCTGGACAGGGGCCCTACGAGCAGTACTTC
>TRBJ2-7|-|TRBV6-5
CASSYTTISYEQYF
TGTGCCAGCAGTTACACGACAATTTCCTACGAGCAGTACTTC
>TRBJ1-3|-|TRBV5-1
CASSLDDSRNTIYF
TGCGCCAGCAGCTTGGATGACTCTAGAAACACCATATATTTT
>TRBJ2-7|-|TRBV9
CASSVTWRLLNSYEQYF
TGTGCCAGCAGCGTAACTTGGCGGCTTTTAAATTCTTACGAGCAGTACTTC
>TRBJ2-4|-|TRBV28
CASSLPLGIGAKNIQYF
TGTGCCAGCAGTTTACCACTAGGGATTGGAGCCAAAAACATTCAGTACTTC
>TRBJ2-3|-|TRBV5-4
CASSLARGGRGADTQYF
TGTGCCAGCAGCTTGGCCAGGGGCGGGAGAGGCGCAGATACGCAGTATTTT
>TRBJ1-1|-|TRBV7-2
CASSPDRAEAFF
TGTGCCAGCAGCCCCGACCGGGCTGAAGCTTTCTTT
>TRBJ2-2|-|TRBV5-1
CASRSQGSTGELFF
TGCGCCAGCAGATCCCAGGGCAGCACCGGGGAGCTGTTTTTT
>TRBJ1-1|-|TRBV7-3
CASSLTPGPNTEAFF
TGTGCCAGCAGCTTAACCCCAGGGCCTAACACTGAAGCTTTCTTT
>TRBJ2-7|-|TRBV11-2
CASSFTGNEQYF
TGTGCCAGCAGCTTCACAGGTAACGAGCAGTACTTC
>TRBJ2-7|-|TRBV14
CASSQYTGYEQYF
TGTGCCAGCAGCCAGTACACAGGCTACGAGCAGTACTTC
>TRBJ1-5|TRBD1|TRBV6-6
CASSRPTGSGNQPQHF
TGTGCCAGCAGTCGCCCGACAGGGAGTGGTAATCAGCCCCAGCATTTT
>TRBJ1-3|TRBD1|TRBV18
CASSSGQGSGNTIYF
TGTGCCAGCTCATCCGGACAGGGCTCTGGAAACACCATATATTTT
>TRBJ2-4|-|TRBV28
CASSHYLGGKNIQYF
TGTGCCAGCAGTCATTACCTCGGAGGCAAAAACATTCAGTACTTC
>TRBJ2-3|TRBD2|TRBV4-2
CASSQASGRGTDTQYF
TGTGCCAGCAGCCAAGCTAGCGGGAGGGGGACAGATACGCAGTATTTT
>TRBJ1-2|TRBD1|TRBV27
CASSLVGTGVGYTF
TGTGCCAGCAGTTTAGTCGGGACAGGTGTTGGCTACACCTTC
>TRBJ2-7|TRBD1|TRBV5-5
CASSPYRTGFYEQYF
TGTGCCAGCAGCCCCTACCGGACAGGCTTCTACGAGCAGTACTTC
>TRBJ2-1|-|TRBV9
CASSVDGSAANEQFF
TGTGCCAGCAGCGTAGACGGGTCGGCGGCCAATGAGCAGTTCTTC
>TRBJ1-1|-|TRBV4-1
CASSQYGEAFF
TGCGCCAGCAGCCAATACGGGGAAGCTTTCTTT
>TRBJ2-3|TRBD2|TRBV5-8
CASSLGLFAGVNSDTQYF
TGTGCCAGCAGCTTGGGACTCTTCGCGGGAGTAAATTCAGATACGCAGTATTTT
>TRBJ1-2|-|TRBV7-2
CASSPGLPLGYTF
TGTGCCAGCAGCCCCGGACTGCCTCTTGGCTACACCTTC
>TRBJ1-2|-|TRBV25-1
CASSEYGGYGYTF
TGTGCCAGCAGTGAATATGGCGGGTATGGCTACACCTTC
>TRBJ2-1|-|TRBV19
CASSPRLGEQFF
TGTGCCAGTAGTCCCCGACTAGGAGAGCAGTTCTTC
>TRBJ2-5|-|TRBV15
CATTHGPILETQYF
TGTGCCACCACACATGGGCCGATACTGGAGACCCAGTACTTC
>TRBJ2-7|-|TRBV2
CASSVGGIPYEQYF
TGTGCCAGCAGTGTGGGCGGGATACCATACGAGCAGTACTTC
>TRBJ2-2|-|TRBV11-3
CASSPYRDTGELFF
TGTGCCAGCAGCCCCTACAGGGATACCGGGGAGCTGTTTTTT
>TRBJ1-4|-|TRBV30
CACNRVQGEKLFF
TGTGCCTGCAACAGGGTTCAGGGAGAAAAACTGTTTTTT
>TRBJ2-5|TRBD2|TRBV7-9
CASSRRLALGAETQYF
TGTGCCAGCAGCCGCAGACTAGCGCTTGGGGCAGAGACCCAGTACTTC
>TRBJ1-1|TRBD1|TRBV4-2
CASSQDPMTGLRVTEAFF
TGTGCCAGCAGCCAAGACCCCATGACAGGGTTGCGGGTCACTGAAGCTTTCTTT
>TRBJ1-2|-|TRBV27
CASSLNRAYGYTF
TGTGCCAGCAGTTTGAACAGGGCCTATGGCTACACCTTC
>TRBJ1-2|-|TRBV6-5
CASGGVSGAFYGYTF
TGTGCCAGCGGGGGAGTGTCAGGGGCCTTCTATGGCTACACCTTC
>TRBJ2-1|-|TRBV19
CASSRTLSASSYNEQFF
TGTGCCAGTAGTAGAACCCTTAGCGCGAGCTCCTACAATGAGCAGTTCTTC
>TRBJ2-5|TRBD1|TRBV5-6
CASSFRMGQGQETQYF
TGTGCCAGCAGCTTTAGAATGGGACAGGGTCAAGAGACCCAGTACTTC
>TRBJ1-2|-|TRBV5-4
CASSINRDYGYTF
TGTGCCAGCAGCATAAACAGAGACTATGGCTACACCTTC
>TRBJ2-7|TRBD2|TRBV28
CASSSSGRDYEQYF
TGTGCCAGCAGTTCGAGTGGGAGGGACTACGAGCAGTACTTC
>TRBJ2-1|-|TRBV11-3
CASSLIGAGSYNEQFF
TGTGCCAGCAGCTTAATAGGGGCCGGTTCCTACAATGAGCAGTTCTTC